What follows are 21 T cell receptor beta chains derived from one specimen sequenced in a study of cytotoxic CD8 clonotypes in ibrutinib-treated CLL. The protocol was immunoSEQ multiplex PCR, while the TCRdb copy is restricted to in-frame clones and leaves out a portion. The sample yields about 250,000 clones, roughly 70% seen once. Specimen: PBMCs, collected after 24 months of ibrutinib treatment. These receptors were taken from a human donor with chronic lymphocytic leukemia.

The CDR3 region has the DNA TGTGCCAGCAGCCTCTCAGGGTACGAGCAGTACTTC. It specifies CASSLSGYEQYF. This chain uses TRBV11-2 with TRBJ2-7; TRBD1 is a possible D gene (5 bases). Deletions cut 5 bases from V and 4 bases from J, with 9 bases between. Germline CDR1 reads SGHAT; CDR2 reads FQNNGV. The length of the CDR3 is 12 residues. Together with reference TRBV11-2 and TRBJ2-7, the CDR3 gives the full variable domain: EAGVAQSPRYKIIEKRQSVAFWCNPISGHATLYWYQQILGQGPKLLIQFQNNGVVDDSQLPKDRFSAERLKGVDSTLKIQPAKLEDSAVYLCASSLSGYEQYFGPGTRLTVT.

J is TRBJ2-3 and V is TRBV27, with 12 nucleotides matching TRBD2. Germline CDR1 is MNHEY and CDR2 is SMNVEV (reference sequence). After removal of 5 bases from V and 6 bases from J, the junction contained 12 bases not matched to a gene. The CDR3 runs 17 residues. CDR3 bases: TGTGCCAGCAGTCCCATCAAAAGACTAGCGGGAGTCGATACGCAGTATTTT. Amino acid sequence: CASSPIKRLAGVDTQYF.

This chain uses TRBV7-9 with TRBJ2-2; D gene uncertain. Trimming cost V 3 bases and J 2 bases, with 7 bases left between them. The CDR3 length is 14 residues. From germline, CDR1 is SEHNR and CDR2 FQNEAQ (reference sequence). The CDR3 DNA is TGTGCCAGCAGCTTGGTCAGAAACACCGGGGAGCTGTTTTTT. It is translated as CASSLVRNTGELFF.

V usage is TRBV20-1 and J usage is TRBJ2-1; D is uncertain. Germline-derived CDR1 and CDR2 are DFQATT and SNEGSKA (reference sequence). This CDR3 has 11 residues. The CDR3 DNA reads TGCAGGGCAGGACCTGACAATGAGCAGTTCTTC. Protein sequence: CRAGPDNEQFF.

This clone was counted a few times. This rearrangement joins TRBV7-6 to TRBJ2-7; D may correspond to TRBD1 or TRBD2 (5 bases each). The germline V gene has CDR1 SGHVS and CDR2 FNYEAQ. The CDR3 sequence is 15 residues long. Trimming shortened V by 5 bases and J by 2 bases, and 16 bases separated the two germline ends. The CDR3 DNA reads TGTGCCAGCAGCCAGACGGGACCCTTTGCCTACGAGCAGTACTTC. Encoded protein: CASSQTGPFAYEQYF.

The chain couples TRBV16 to TRBJ2-3, with D perhaps TRBD2 (6 bases). V lost 1 base to trimming and J lost 5 bases, with 7 bases between them. In germline, CDR1 is KGHSY, CDR2 FQNENV. The CDR3 sequence is 13 residues long. CDR3 in DNA: TGTGCCAGCAGCCAATGGAGGGGAGATACGCAGTATTTT. This sequence encodes CASSQWRGDTQYF. Using reference TRBV16 and TRBJ2-3 for the parts outside the CDR3, the full variable domain is GEEVAQTPKHLVRGEGQKAKLYCAPIKGHSYVFWYQQVLKNEFKFLISFQNENVFDETGMPKERFSAKCLPNSPCSLEIQATKLEDSAVYFCASSQWRGDTQYFGPGTRLTVL.

The rearrangement joins TRBV11-2 to TRBJ2-3; D not certain. This CDR3 is built from 15 residues. Trimming shortened V by 0 bases and J by 2 bases, and 9 bases separated the two germline ends. In germline, CDR1 is SGHAT, CDR2 FQNNGV. In DNA form, the CDR3 reads TGTGCCAGCAGCTTAGATACCGTATACACAGATACGCAGTATTTT. Translated: CASSLDTVYTDTQYF.

The rearrangement joins TRBV7-8 to TRBJ2-7, with TRBD2 matching over 10 bases. Germline values: CDR1 SGHVS, CDR2 FQNEAQ. V lost 5 bases to trimming and J lost 2 bases; unmatched junction nucleotides: 18. This CDR3 has 19 amino acids. CDR3 in DNA: TGTGCCAGCAGCCCCACTTTCGTTATCCGTAGCGGGAGGCCCTACGAGCAGTACTTC. Protein sequence: CASSPTFVIRSGRPYEQYF.

The rearrangement links TRBV28 to TRBJ1-5; D unclear. The CDR3 covers 13 residues. Trimming removed 2 bases from V and 9 bases from J, with 11 bases in between. Per germline, CDR1 MDHEN and CDR2 SYDVKM. This CDR3 reads CASSLRGRRPQHF. The CDR3 DNA reads as TGTGCCAGCAGTTTACGTGGGCGGCGGCCCCAGCATTTT.

There are a few counts of this clone. The chain uses TRBV9 and TRBJ1-3; 8 positions agree with TRBD1. The CDR3 contains 15 residues. CDR1 and CDR2 from the germline V gene are SGDLS and YYNGEE. Germline trimming cut 3 bases from V and 1 base from J; bases unmatched to any gene: 3. The CDR3 DNA is TGTGCCAGCAGCGCCGGGACAGGATCTGGAAACACCATATATTTT. Protein: CASSAGTGSGNTIYF.

The CDR3 DNA sequence: TGTGCCAGCAGTTACGGCGCTGGCAATGAGCAGTTCTTC. It translates to CASSYGAGNEQFF. The chain joins TRBV6-6 to TRBJ2-1; no clear D. Germline V CDR1 and CDR2: MNHNY, SVGAGI (reference sequence). Between the trimmed V and J ends, which lost 2 bases and 6 bases, there was a span of 8 bases. The CDR3 is 13 residues long.

This clone occurred a few times. The genes are TRBV4-1 and TRBJ2-5; 7 bases are a match to TRBD1. This CDR3 spans 17 amino acids. Per germline, CDR1 MGHRA and CDR2 YSYEKL. Losses at the gene ends were 4 bases for V and 2 bases for J; bases not matched to a gene: 13. CDR3 residues: CASSLSPTGPLQETQYF. CDR3 nucleotide sequence: TGCGCCAGCAGCCTAAGCCCGACAGGGCCCCTTCAAGAGACCCAGTACTTC.

This clone has only one observation. The chain employs TRBV5-1 and TRBJ2-2, with D possibly matching TRBD2 (6 bases). This CDR3 is built from 17 residues. The germline CDR1 and CDR2 sequences are SGHRS and YFSETQ. V lost 7 bases and J 6 bases, leaving 25 bases between the germline ends. CDR3 bases: TGCGCCAGCGGAAACTACACTAGCCTACTTTTATCCGGGGAGCTGTTTTTT. Encoded protein: CASGNYTSLLLSGELFF.

This chain links TRBV27 with TRBJ1-4; D gene uncertain. V was pared by 5 bases and J by 0 bases, with 10 bases between. Germline lookup yields CDR1 MNHEY and CDR2 SMNVEV (reference sequence). This CDR3 comprises 15 residues. The CDR3 spells CASSPMVATNEKLFF. The CDR3 region has the DNA TGTGCCAGCAGTCCGATGGTTGCAACTAATGAAAAACTGTTTTTT.

Concerning this clone: Other nucleotide sequences from this sample produce the same CDR3. The V and J genes are TRBV4-2 and TRBJ2-7; TRBD2 agrees at 9 bases. J lost 2 bases, V lost 0 bases, and 2 bases had no gene match. The CDR3 extends over 15 amino acids. The germline CDR1 and CDR2 sequences are LGHNA and YNFKEQ. The CDR3 sequence is CASSQETSGTYEQYF. The CDR3 DNA reads as TGTGCCAGCAGCCAAGAGACTAGCGGAACCTACGAGCAGTACTTC.

The CDR3 DNA follows: TGTGCCAGCAGCCCCTGGGACTTCGATTACGAGCAGTACTTC. This translates into CASSPWDFDYEQYF. This chain uses TRBV9 with TRBJ2-7; a weak D match, TRBD2 (6 bases). Deletions cut 4 bases from V and 4 bases from J, with 15 bases between. This CDR3 has 14 residues. Germline assignment: CDR1 SGDLS and CDR2 YYNGEE.

The rearrangement joins TRBV7-6 to TRBJ2-7; possible D gene TRBD2, 6 bases. This CDR3 is 13 amino acids long. From germline, CDR1 is SGHVS and CDR2 FNYEAQ. Trimming took 1 base from V and 7 from J, leaving 11 bases between them. CDR3 residues: CASSLVGGSEQYF. As DNA, the CDR3 is TGTGCCAGCAGCTTAGTAGGAGGGAGTGAGCAGTACTTC.

V usage is TRBV21-1 and J usage is TRBJ2-7; the table's D call of TRBD2 was not tested on the DNA. TRBV21-1 is deemed a pseudogene. This CDR3 comprises 14 residues. The CDR3 reads CASASPPRCAEQYF. Written as DNA, the CDR3 is TGTGCCAGCGCATCCCCCCCTCGGTGCGCCGAGCAGTACTTC.

The chain uses TRBV6-1 and TRBJ1-2; D is perhaps TRBD1 (6 bases). This CDR3 contains 14 residues. The germline V gene has CDR1 MNHNS and CDR2 SASEGT. V lost 2 bases, J lost 8 bases, and 15 bases lay in between. CDR3 nucleotides: TGTGCCAGCAGTGAATCCGCGGTAGGGGGAGGCTACACCTTC. This sequence encodes CASSESAVGGGYTF.

The chain combines TRBV5-1 with TRBJ2-5; TRBD2 aligns across 7 bases. This CDR3 comprises 15 residues. Looked up from germline, CDR1 is SGHRS and CDR2 is YFSETQ. The V segment lost 3 bases and the J segment 0 bases; nucleotides outside the gene matches: 5. CDR3 amino acids: CASSSLGLHQETQYF. CDR3 in DNA: TGCGCCAGCAGCTCATTGGGACTACACCAAGAGACCCAGTACTTC.

The J gene is TRBJ2-7, the V gene TRBV6-5; D is uncertain. The CDR3 loop spans 14 amino acids. Per germline, CDR1 MNHEY and CDR2 SVGAGI. V was clipped by 4 bases and J by 2 bases, with 12 bases between them. The DNA of the CDR3 is TGTGCCAGCAGTTTCGACGGATTAACCTACGAGCAGTACTTC. Encoded protein: CASSFDGLTYEQYF.